The sample holds one count of the clone carrying this TCR beta chain. The antigen is undetermined. The data were taken from a study of T cell responses to AZD1222 COVID-19 vaccine. Second-dose intervals of approximately 4 or approximately 12 weeks were pooled. Clones were read by immunoSEQ multiplex PCR, and TCRdb kept only the in-frame ones, dropping some. The sample contains some 81,000 clones, roughly 84% of which appear only once. After removal of 5 bases from V and 4 bases from J, the junction contained 1 base not matched to a gene. The CDR3 loop spans 13 amino acids. Germline V gene sequence: CDR1 MRHNA, CDR2 SNTAGT. Study results and limitations: Scientists sampled the repertoires only once the peak T cell response had passed. Females outnumbered males among donors, who were mostly white British; clonal diversity was possibly underestimated. In the spike-specific TCR repertoire, nearly half reportedly target unmutated variant regions.

The chain combines TRBV6-4 with TRBJ2-3; 9 nucleotides line up with TRBD1. The origin of this receptor is an adult who received the AZD1222 COVID-19 vaccine. Sample: peripheral blood, taken 28 days after the second AZD1222 dose. The CDR3 spells CASSRQGADTQYF. CDR3 DNA: TGTGCCAGCAGTAGACAGGGGGCAGATACGCAGTATTTT.